The rows below give T cell receptor beta chains drawn from one sample of a study of OX40 agonist ivuxolimab in advanced cancers. Sequencing was performed with immunoSEQ multiplex PCR; in TCRdb, only in-frame clones are kept and a portion is missing. The sample comprises some 49,000 clones, over 80% of which are singletons, and roughly 4% rests with the top ten. The material was CD4+ or CD8+ T cells sorted from blood, obtained in a trial of the OX40 agonist ivuxolimab. These receptors were obtained from an adult with an advanced solid tumor such as melanoma, head and neck, liver or kidney cancer. CDR3s include the opening cysteine and the closing phenylalanine or tryptophan. The D gene is left open where the match is weak. Not every row has a clone size; where given, it reads once, few, many or a size class.

J: TRBJ1-5; V: TRBV11-3; D: -; size: -; DNA: TGTGCCAGCAGCTTAGCAGGGCGATACTTTCAGCCCCAGCATTTT; CDR3: CASSLAGRYFQPQHF
J: TRBJ2-7; V: TRBV19; D: -; size: -; DNA: TGTGCCAGTAGTATCCCCCGGCCCCCGGAATTCTACGAGCAGTACTTC; CDR3: CASSIPRPPEFYEQYF
J: TRBJ1-4; V: TRBV7-2; D: -; size: -; DNA: TGTGCCAGCAGCCGGAGAGGATCTAATGAAAAACTGTTTTTT; CDR3: CASSRRGSNEKLFF
J: TRBJ1-2; V: TRBV7-2; D: -; size: -; DNA: TGTGCCAGCAGCTTAGATCGGCAGGTCTATGGCTACACCTTC; CDR3: CASSLDRQVYGYTF
J: TRBJ2-3; V: TRBV19; D: -; size: -; DNA: TGTGCCAGTAGTATCCGTAGGGTTATAGGCCCAGATACGCAGTATTTT; CDR3: CASSIRRVIGPDTQYF
J: TRBJ2-1; V: TRBV2; D: TRBD2; size: -; DNA: TGTGCCAGCAGTGAGAGACTAGCGGGAAATGAGCAGTTCTTC; CDR3: CASSERLAGNEQFF
J: TRBJ1-1; V: TRBV19; D: -; size: -; DNA: TGTGCCAGTACCTCAGGAGGCAGGTCTGAAGCTTTCTTT; CDR3: CASTSGGRSEAFF
J: TRBJ2-7; V: TRBV6-5; D: -; size: -; DNA: TGTGCCAGCAGGTTATCGGGACATTACTACGAGCAGTACTTC; CDR3: CASRLSGHYYEQYF
J: TRBJ1-2; V: TRBV19; D: TRBD1; size: -; DNA: TGTGCCAGTAGTACACCGGGACAGGGGGCGGATGGCTACACCTTC; CDR3: CASSTPGQGADGYTF
J: TRBJ2-5; V: TRBV12-1; D: -; size: -; DNA: TGTGCCAGCACCCCTCAGCCAGGGGTACACTACCAAGAGACCCAGTACTTC; CDR3: CASTPQPGVHYQETQYF
J: TRBJ1-5; V: TRBV28; D: -; size: -; DNA: TGTGCCAGCAGTTTATCGGGAGGGACGAGCAATCAGCCCCAGCATTTT; CDR3: CASSLSGGTSNQPQHF
J: TRBJ2-5; V: TRBV4-2; D: -; size: -; DNA: TGTGCCAGCAGCCAAGGGGCCAGCGGAGAAGAGACCCAGTACTTC; CDR3: CASSQGASGEETQYF
J: TRBJ2-5; V: TRBV30; D: -; size: -; DNA: TGTGCCTGGGCGGGCCTCGGCCAAGAGACCCAGTACTTC; CDR3: CAWAGLGQETQYF
J: TRBJ2-5; V: TRBV11-2; D: TRBD1; size: -; DNA: TGTGCCAGCAGCCTCGGGACAGGGAATAAAGAGACCCAGTACTTC; CDR3: CASSLGTGNKETQYF
J: TRBJ2-1; V: TRBV10-3; D: TRBD1; size: -; DNA: TGTGCCATCAGTGAGACCACAGGGGCGAGAATGAGCGGGCAGTTCTTC; CDR3: CAISETTGARMSGQFF
J: TRBJ1-2; V: TRBV5-8; D: -; size: -; DNA: TGTGCCAGCAGCTTAGGGCGGGACAACTATGGCTACACCTTC; CDR3: CASSLGRDNYGYTF
J: TRBJ2-7; V: TRBV6-1; D: -; size: -; DNA: TGTGCCAGCAGTGTCTGGTCCACAGGGTACTACGAGCAGTACTTC; CDR3: CASSVWSTGYYEQYF
J: TRBJ2-7; V: TRBV21-1; D: -; size: -; DNA: TGTGCCAGGCGGGTGAGGGAACAGTACTTC; CDR3: CARRVREQYF
J: TRBJ2-1; V: TRBV6-1; D: -; size: -; DNA: TGTGCCAGCAGTGAAGGGGGGCGCTCCTACAATGAGCAGTTCTTC; CDR3: CASSEGGRSYNEQFF
J: TRBJ1-6; V: TRBV6-5; D: -; size: -; DNA: TGTGCCAGCACCATCTGGGACACGGAATCACCCCTCCACTTT; CDR3: CASTIWDTESPLHF
J: TRBJ1-1; V: TRBV19; D: -; size: -; DNA: TGTGCCAGTAGTATCGGGAGAGAGACTGAAGCTTTCTTT; CDR3: CASSIGRETEAFF
J: TRBJ1-2; V: TRBV18; D: -; size: -; DNA: TGTGCCAGCTCACCAGAGAGCCCCGGGTATGGCTACACCTTC; CDR3: CASSPESPGYGYTF
J: TRBJ2-3; V: TRBV7-3; D: -; size: few; DNA: TGTGCCAGCAGCGCCTCAGATACGCAGTATTTT; CDR3: CASSASDTQYF
J: TRBJ2-1; V: TRBV5-4; D: -; size: -; DNA: TGTGCCAGCAGCTTGGCCGGGGACTACAATGAGCAGTTCTTC; CDR3: CASSLAGDYNEQFF
J: TRBJ2-1; V: TRBV5-1; D: -; size: -; DNA: TGCGCCAGCAGCTTCGGCGGGGCCGACAATGAGCAGTTCTTC; CDR3: CASSFGGADNEQFF
J: TRBJ1-3; V: TRBV30; D: -; size: -; DNA: TGTGCCTGGAGCGAAAATAGCTCTGGAAACACCATATATTTT; CDR3: CAWSENSSGNTIYF
J: TRBJ1-1; V: TRBV29-1; D: TRBD1; size: -; DNA: TGCAGCGGACTGGACAGGGGTGATGCTTTCTTT; CDR3: CSGLDRGDAFF
J: TRBJ2-7; V: TRBV4-2; D: TRBD2; size: -; DNA: TGTGCCAGCAGCCGGGGGAGGGAATCCTACGAGCAGTACTTC; CDR3: CASSRGRESYEQYF
J: TRBJ1-2; V: TRBV5-4; D: TRBD1; size: -; DNA: TGTGCCAGCAGCGTAGACAGGGTCTATGGCTACACCTTC; CDR3: CASSVDRVYGYTF
J: TRBJ2-3; V: TRBV10-3; D: -; size: -; DNA: TGTGCCATCAGTTGGAATGGGGTTACAGATACGCAGTATTTT; CDR3: CAISWNGVTDTQYF
J: TRBJ2-5; V: TRBV5-5; D: TRBD2; size: -; DNA: TGTGCCAGCACCAGGGAGGGTGGGGCCTACCAAGAGACCCAGTACTTC; CDR3: CASTREGGAYQETQYF
J: TRBJ1-3; V: TRBV6-6; D: -; size: once; DNA: TGTGCCCACCGTCGGGAGAACACCATATATTTT; CDR3: CAHRRENTIYF
J: TRBJ1-1; V: TRBV19; D: -; size: few; DNA: TGTGCCAGTAGTATAATAAACCAGAACACTGAAGCTTTCTTT; CDR3: CASSIINQNTEAFF
J: TRBJ2-7; V: TRBV29-1; D: -; size: once; DNA: TGCAGCGTTGAGGCAACCGGGAATCCTTACGAGCAGTACTTC; CDR3: CSVEATGNPYEQYF
J: TRBJ2-3; V: TRBV4-1; D: -; size: -; DNA: TGCGCCAGCAGCCCTGGGGTAGCGGTTAGCACAGATACGCAGTATTTT; CDR3: CASSPGVAVSTDTQYF
J: TRBJ2-3; V: TRBV5-1; D: -; size: -; DNA: TGCGCCAGCAGCGGGGGGTTCGAGGGCTGGACAGATACGCAGTATTTT; CDR3: CASSGGFEGWTDTQYF
J: TRBJ1-5; V: TRBV4-1; D: -; size: few; DNA: TGCGCCAGCTGGAGGTATAGCAATCAGCCCCAGCATTTT; CDR3: CASWRYSNQPQHF
J: TRBJ2-7; V: TRBV5-6; D: TRBD2; size: once; DNA: TGTGCCAGCAGCTTGCGAGACGGGGGGAACTACGAGCAGTACTTC; CDR3: CASSLRDGGNYEQYF
J: TRBJ1-1; V: TRBV7-2; D: -; size: -; DNA: TGTGCCAGCAGCCTATTACAAGGGACTGAAGCTTTCTTT; CDR3: CASSLLQGTEAFF
J: TRBJ2-7; V: TRBV4-2; D: -; size: -; DNA: TGTGCCAGCAGCCAAGATCTCCTCGCCTACGAGCAGTACTTC; CDR3: CASSQDLLAYEQYF
J: TRBJ1-1; V: TRBV6-1; D: -; size: -; DNA: TGTGCCAGCAGTGAAAGGGAGGAGGACACTGAAGCTTTCTTT; CDR3: CASSEREEDTEAFF
J: TRBJ2-5; V: TRBV4-2; D: TRBD1; size: -; DNA: TGTGCCAGCAGCCCCCGACAGGGAGAGACCCAGTACTTC; CDR3: CASSPRQGETQYF
J: TRBJ2-3; V: TRBV5-1; D: -; size: -; DNA: TGCGCCAGCAGCTCCCCCATGGGGAGTGGGTCAGATACGCAGTATTTT; CDR3: CASSSPMGSGSDTQYF
J: TRBJ2-2; V: TRBV29-1; D: TRBD1; size: -; DNA: TGCAGCGCGGACAGGGGGCTCGCCGGGGAGCTGTTTTTT; CDR3: CSADRGLAGELFF
J: TRBJ2-5; V: TRBV7-7; D: -; size: once; DNA: TGTGCTAGCAGCCTAGGCCCCATAGGCGAAGAGACCCAGTACTTC; CDR3: CASSLGPIGEETQYF
J: TRBJ1-6; V: TRBV6-5; D: TRBD1; size: -; DNA: TGTGCCGTCAACAGGGGGAATAATTCACCCCTCCACTTT; CDR3: CAVNRGNNSPLHF
J: TRBJ1-1; V: TRBV11-3; D: -; size: -; DNA: TGTGCCAGCAGCTTAGAGTCGGATCGGGACACTGAAGCTTTCTTT; CDR3: CASSLESDRDTEAFF